Below, one T cell receptor (beta chain) is given with its context. This clonotype was seen ten or more times. The clone's antigen remains unknown. Per-base qualities were not stored, and no clone one base away is much larger. A case-control design nested within a healthcare worker cohort in London, UK, was used, with weekly nasopharyngeal swab PCR tests and blood sampling performed. Healthcare workers were recruited during the week of the UK lockdown, between 23 and 31 March 2020, and followed weekly for up to roughly 16 weeks. Libraries were prepared through 5' RACE. TCRdb shows the sequencer as NextSeq 500. In the TCR library protocol, unique molecular identifiers were attached to individual cDNA molecules to correct for PCR bias and sequencing error. Both TCR alpha and beta chains were sequenced, and tight co-correlation was observed between alpha and beta sequence abundances in each sample. The original methods were these. Decombinator V4 was used to annotate the V gene, J gene and CDR3 of the TCR sequences. Expanded TCRs were defined as changing significantly between any two time points under a Poisson model with p below 0.0001. TCR abundances were normalised to the total number of TCRs sequenced in each sample and reported as counts per million. MAIT TCRs were defined by TRAV1-2 paired with TRAJ12, TRAJ20 or TRAJ33, and iNKT TCRs by TRAV10 paired with TRAJ18. VDJdb, accessed 1 November 2021, was searched for CMV, EBV and SARS-CoV-2 annotated TCRs, with TCRs annotated for multiple antigens excluded. The public reads were quality trimmed at Q25 with fastp and then assembled into clones with MiXCR by TCRdb, keeping productive beta chains. Each entry is one CDR3 protein sequence, shown with its most common DNA and genes. The V and J calls were determined by TCRdb, not by the authors. This sample has 90,000 to 130,000 distinct CDR3 sequences in its table, and about 12% of those were observed once. Approximately 4% of the sample belongs to the ten largest clones.

The data stem from a study of early T cells in non-severe SARS-CoV-2 infection (TCRdb year 2021). Looking at the study overall: Bulk RNA from unsorted whole blood was used for TCR sequencing, so alpha and beta chains could not be paired.

From a lookup of the germline V gene, CDR1 and CDR2 are SNHLY and FYNNEI. Its CDR3 holds 13 amino acids, cysteine through phenylalanine. Just CDR3 DNA is preserved here, 39 bases in frame from base 1. V and J lose 6 bases and 5 bases, and a span of 13 bases separates them. Findings and caveats that apply to the study as a whole: Matching against VDJdb was skewed toward anti-spike CD8 responses, likely underestimated virus-specific expansions, and missed private and CD4 specificities.

This sequence was found in an adult who was a healthcare worker with PCR-confirmed SARS-CoV-2 infection or an uninfected control (not recorded which). The sample in question was whole blood, obtained at baseline. This chain is built from TRBV2 and TRBJ1-1; the D gene is perhaps TRBD1, from 5 matching bases. The nucleotide sequence reads as follows: TGTGCCAGCAGCCGAGGGGAGGCGACTGAAGCTTTCTTT. This translates into CASSRGEATEAFF.